This TCR beta chain comes out of a study of T-cell memory formation after mild COVID-19. Study background: Each donor largely had its own TCR clusters. Study conclusions and caveats: Cross-reactive memory appears to have joined, as suggested by some responding clones showing up in pre-infection memory.

A remark on this clonotype: The antigen remains undetermined.

Via MiXCR, TCRdb re-called the 5' RACE reads, giving one row per CDR3 protein. This table holds 540,000 or so distinct CDR3 sequences, 20% found once. The CDR3 extends over 14 amino acids. Trimming removed 1 base from V and 6 bases from J, with 13 bases in between. CDR1 is SGHRS, CDR2 YFSETQ, per germline. Sequenced sample: PBMCs or a T cell subset sorted from them (not recorded which). The clonotype originates from an adult woman who had mild COVID-19 (a few samples of this study predate the infection). Cell type and time point are not known. The chain uses TRBV5-1 and TRBJ1-2; D not resolved. The chain's CDR3 is CASSLIFSENGYTF. CDR3 DNA: TGCGCCAGCAGCTTGATTTTTTCAGAAAATGGCTACACCTTC.